Sequencing of this T cell receptor beta chain was carried out in a study of T cell responses to AZD1222 COVID-19 vaccine. V lost 7 bases to trimming and J lost 0 bases, with 10 bases between them. The length of the CDR3 is 15 residues. CDR1 is SGHAT and CDR2 is FQNNGV in the germline V gene. Libraries were prepared by immunoSEQ multiplex PCR; TCRdb keeps only in-frame clonotypes and omits some of them. The sample lists tens of thousands of clones, more than 70% occurring once. Study-level findings and limits: Repertoires were collected only later (after the peak T cell response had occurred). Dominant at 160-218 and 743-854, vaccine-associated CD4 TCRs also spanned spike.

Worth noting for this clone: Its antigen is undetermined.

This receptor was obtained from an adult in good health. This specimen was peripheral blood, taken on day 0 of AZD1222 vaccination. The rearrangement joins TRBV11-2 to TRBJ2-6, with D unresolved. CDR3 bases: TGTGCCAGCACCTGGAGTGGCTCTGGGGCCAACGTCCTGACTTTC. Translating it yields CASTWSGSGANVLTF.